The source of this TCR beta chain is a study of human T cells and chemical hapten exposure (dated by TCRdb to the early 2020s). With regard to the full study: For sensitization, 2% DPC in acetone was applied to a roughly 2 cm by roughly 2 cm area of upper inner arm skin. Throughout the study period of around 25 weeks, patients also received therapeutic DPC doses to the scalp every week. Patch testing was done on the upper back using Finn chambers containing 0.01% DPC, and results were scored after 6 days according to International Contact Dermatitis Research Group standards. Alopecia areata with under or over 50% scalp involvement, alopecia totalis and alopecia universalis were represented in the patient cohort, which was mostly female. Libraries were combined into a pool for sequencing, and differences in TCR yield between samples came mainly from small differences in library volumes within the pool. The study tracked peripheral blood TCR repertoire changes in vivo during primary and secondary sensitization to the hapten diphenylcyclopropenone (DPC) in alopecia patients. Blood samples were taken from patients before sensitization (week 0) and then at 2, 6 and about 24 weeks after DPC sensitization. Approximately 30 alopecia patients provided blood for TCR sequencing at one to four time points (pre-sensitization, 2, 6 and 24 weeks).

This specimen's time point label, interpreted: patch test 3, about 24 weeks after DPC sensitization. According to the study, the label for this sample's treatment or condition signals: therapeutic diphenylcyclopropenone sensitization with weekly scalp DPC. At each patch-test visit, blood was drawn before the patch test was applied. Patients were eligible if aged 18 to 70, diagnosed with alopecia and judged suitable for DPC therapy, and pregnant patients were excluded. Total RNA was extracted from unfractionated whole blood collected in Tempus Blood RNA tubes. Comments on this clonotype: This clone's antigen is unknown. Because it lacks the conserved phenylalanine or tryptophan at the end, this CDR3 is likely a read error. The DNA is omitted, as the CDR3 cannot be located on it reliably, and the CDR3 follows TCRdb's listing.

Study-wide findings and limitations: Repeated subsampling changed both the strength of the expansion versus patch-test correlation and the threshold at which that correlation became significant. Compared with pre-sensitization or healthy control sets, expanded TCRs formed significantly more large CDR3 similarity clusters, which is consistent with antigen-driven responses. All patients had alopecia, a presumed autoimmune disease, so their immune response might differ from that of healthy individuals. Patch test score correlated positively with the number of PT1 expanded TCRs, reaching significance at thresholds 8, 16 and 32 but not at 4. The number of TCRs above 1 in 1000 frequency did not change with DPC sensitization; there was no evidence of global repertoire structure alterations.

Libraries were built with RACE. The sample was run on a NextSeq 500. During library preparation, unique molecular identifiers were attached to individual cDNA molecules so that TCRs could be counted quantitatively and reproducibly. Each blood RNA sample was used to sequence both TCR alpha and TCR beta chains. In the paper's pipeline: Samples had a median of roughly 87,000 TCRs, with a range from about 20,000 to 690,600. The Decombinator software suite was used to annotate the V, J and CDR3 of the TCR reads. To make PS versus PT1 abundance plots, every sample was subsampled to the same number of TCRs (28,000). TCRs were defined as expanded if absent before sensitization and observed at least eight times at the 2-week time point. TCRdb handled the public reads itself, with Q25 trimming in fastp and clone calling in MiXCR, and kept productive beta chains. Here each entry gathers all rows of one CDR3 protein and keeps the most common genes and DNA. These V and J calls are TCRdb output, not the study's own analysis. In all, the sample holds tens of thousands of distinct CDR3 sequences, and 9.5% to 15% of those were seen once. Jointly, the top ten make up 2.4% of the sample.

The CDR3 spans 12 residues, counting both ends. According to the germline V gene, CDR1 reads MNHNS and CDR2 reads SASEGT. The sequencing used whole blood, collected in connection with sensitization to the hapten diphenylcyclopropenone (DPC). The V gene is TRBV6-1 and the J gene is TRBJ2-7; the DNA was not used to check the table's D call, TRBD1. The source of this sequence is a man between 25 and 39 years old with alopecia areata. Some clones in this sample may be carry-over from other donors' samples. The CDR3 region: CASSEAGPGTVG.